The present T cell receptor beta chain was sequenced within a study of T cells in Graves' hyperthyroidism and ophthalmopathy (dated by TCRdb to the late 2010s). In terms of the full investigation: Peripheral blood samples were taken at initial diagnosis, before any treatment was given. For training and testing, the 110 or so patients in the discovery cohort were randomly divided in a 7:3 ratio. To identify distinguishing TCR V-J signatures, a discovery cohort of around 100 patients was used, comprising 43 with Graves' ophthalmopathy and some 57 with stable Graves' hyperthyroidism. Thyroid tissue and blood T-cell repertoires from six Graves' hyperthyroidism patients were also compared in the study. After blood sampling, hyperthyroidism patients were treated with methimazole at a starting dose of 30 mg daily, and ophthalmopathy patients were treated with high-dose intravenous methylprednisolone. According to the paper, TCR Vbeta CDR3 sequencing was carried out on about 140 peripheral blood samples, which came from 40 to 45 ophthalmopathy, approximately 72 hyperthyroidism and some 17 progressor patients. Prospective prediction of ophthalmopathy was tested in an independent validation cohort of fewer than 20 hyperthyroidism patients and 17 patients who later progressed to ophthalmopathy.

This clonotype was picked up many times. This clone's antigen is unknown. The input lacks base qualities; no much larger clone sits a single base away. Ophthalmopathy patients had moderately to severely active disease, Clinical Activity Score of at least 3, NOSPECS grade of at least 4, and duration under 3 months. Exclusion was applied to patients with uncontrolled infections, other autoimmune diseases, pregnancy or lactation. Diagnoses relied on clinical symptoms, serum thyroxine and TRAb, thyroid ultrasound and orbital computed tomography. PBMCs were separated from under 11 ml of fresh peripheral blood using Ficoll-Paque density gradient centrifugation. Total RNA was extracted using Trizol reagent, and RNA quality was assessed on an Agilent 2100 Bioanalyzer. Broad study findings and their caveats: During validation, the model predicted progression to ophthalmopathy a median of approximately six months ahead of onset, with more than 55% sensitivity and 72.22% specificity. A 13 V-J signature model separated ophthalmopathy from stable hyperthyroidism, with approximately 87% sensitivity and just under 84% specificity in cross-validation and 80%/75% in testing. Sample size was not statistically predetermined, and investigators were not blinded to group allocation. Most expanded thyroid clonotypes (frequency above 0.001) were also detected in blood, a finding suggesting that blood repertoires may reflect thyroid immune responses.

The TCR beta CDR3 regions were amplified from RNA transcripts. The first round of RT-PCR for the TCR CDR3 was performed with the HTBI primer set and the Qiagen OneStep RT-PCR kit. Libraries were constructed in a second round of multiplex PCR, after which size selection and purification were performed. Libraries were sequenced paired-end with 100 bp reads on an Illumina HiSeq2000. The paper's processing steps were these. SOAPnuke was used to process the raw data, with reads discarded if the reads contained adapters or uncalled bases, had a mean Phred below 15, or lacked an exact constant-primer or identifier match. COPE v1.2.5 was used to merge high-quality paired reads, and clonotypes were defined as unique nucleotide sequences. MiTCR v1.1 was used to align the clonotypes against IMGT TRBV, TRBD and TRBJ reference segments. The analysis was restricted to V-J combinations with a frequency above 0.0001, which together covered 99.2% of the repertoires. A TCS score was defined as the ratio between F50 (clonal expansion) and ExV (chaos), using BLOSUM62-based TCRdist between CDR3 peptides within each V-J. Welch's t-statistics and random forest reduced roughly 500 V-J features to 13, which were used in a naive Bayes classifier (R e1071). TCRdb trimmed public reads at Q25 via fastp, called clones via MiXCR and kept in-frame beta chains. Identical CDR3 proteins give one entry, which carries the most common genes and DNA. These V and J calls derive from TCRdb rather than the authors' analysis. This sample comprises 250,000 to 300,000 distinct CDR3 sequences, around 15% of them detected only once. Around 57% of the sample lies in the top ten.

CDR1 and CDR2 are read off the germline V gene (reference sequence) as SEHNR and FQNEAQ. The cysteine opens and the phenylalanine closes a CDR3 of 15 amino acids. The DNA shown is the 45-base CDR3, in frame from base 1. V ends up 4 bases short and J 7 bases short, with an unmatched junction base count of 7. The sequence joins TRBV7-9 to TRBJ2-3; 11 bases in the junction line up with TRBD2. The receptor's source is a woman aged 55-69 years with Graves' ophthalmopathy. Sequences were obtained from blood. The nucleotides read TGTGCCAGCAGCTCCGGTAGCGGGGGGGCGCATACGCAGTATTTT. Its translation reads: CASSSGSGGAHTQYF.